This TCR beta chain was sequenced for a study of OX40 agonist ivuxolimab in advanced cancers. Sequencing used immunoSEQ multiplex PCR; TCRdb keeps in-frame clones, though not all of them. The table shows under 70,000 clones, with roughly 89% occurring only once. V was shortened by 4 bases and J by 3 bases, with 15 bases between the two germline ends. In germline, CDR1 is MNHNS, CDR2 SASEGT. The CDR3 consists of 15 residues. The gene calls are TRBV6-1 and TRBJ1-2; the D gene is possibly TRBD1 (5 bases). The clonotype was recovered from an adult with an advanced solid tumor such as melanoma, head and neck, liver or kidney cancer. Sequencing was performed on CD4+ or CD8+ T cells sorted from blood, taken in a trial of the OX40 agonist ivuxolimab. The CDR3 nucleotides are TGTGCCAGCAGTGCCCGGGAGACAGCCGACTATGGCTACACCTTC. It yields the protein CASSARETADYGYTF.